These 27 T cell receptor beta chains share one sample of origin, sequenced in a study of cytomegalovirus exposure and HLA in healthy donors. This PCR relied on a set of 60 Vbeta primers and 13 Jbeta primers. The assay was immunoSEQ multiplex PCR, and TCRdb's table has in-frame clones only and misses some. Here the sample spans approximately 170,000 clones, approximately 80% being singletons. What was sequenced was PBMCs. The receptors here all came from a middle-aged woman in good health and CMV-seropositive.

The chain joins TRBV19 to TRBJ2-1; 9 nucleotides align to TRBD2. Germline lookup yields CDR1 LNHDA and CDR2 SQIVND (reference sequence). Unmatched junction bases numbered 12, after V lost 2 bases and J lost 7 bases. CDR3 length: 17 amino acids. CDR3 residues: CASSISYYSSGVNEQFF. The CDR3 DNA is TGTGCCAGTAGTATATCCTACTATTCTAGCGGGGTAAATGAGCAGTTCTTC.

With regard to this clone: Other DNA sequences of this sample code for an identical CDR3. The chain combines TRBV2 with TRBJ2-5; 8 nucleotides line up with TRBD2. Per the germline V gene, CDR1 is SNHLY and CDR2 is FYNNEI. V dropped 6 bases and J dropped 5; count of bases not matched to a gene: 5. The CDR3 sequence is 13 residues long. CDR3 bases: TGTGCCAGCAGACCCGGGGGGGCTGAGACCCAGTACTTC. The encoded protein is CASRPGGAETQYF. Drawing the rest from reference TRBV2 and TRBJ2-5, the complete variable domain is EPEVTQTPSHQVTQMGQEVILRCVPISNHLYFYWYRQILGQKVEFLVSFYNNEISEKSEIFDDQFSVERPDGSNFTLKIRSTKLEDSAMYFCASRPGGAETQYFGPGTRLLVL.

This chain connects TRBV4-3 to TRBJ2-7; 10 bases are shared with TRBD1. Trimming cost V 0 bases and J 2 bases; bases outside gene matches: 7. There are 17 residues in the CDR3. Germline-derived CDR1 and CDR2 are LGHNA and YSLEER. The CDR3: CASSQDHGQGGTYEQYF. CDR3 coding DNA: TGCGCCAGCAGCCAAGATCACGGACAGGGGGGGACCTACGAGCAGTACTTC.

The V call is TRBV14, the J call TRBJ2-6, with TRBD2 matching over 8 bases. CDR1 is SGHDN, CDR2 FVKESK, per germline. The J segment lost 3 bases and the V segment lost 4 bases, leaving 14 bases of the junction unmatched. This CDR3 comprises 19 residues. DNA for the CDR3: TGTGCCAGCAGCCTAGATCGAGCGGGAGTTTCGATTGGGGCCAACGTCCTGACTTTC. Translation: CASSLDRAGVSIGANVLTF.

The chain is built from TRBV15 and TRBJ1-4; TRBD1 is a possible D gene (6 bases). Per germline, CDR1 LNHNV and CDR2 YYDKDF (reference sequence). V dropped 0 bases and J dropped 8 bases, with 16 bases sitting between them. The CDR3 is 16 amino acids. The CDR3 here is CATSREDSQRGEKLFF. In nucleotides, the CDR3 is TGTGCCACCAGCAGAGAAGACAGCCAGAGGGGGGAAAAACTGTTTTTT.

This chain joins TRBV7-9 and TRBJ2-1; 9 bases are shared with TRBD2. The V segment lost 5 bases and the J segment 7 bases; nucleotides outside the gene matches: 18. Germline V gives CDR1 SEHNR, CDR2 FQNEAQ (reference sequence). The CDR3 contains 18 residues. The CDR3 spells CASSPYSSLAGARNEQFF. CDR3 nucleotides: TGTGCCAGCAGCCCTTATTCGAGTTTAGCGGGAGCAAGGAATGAGCAGTTCTTC.

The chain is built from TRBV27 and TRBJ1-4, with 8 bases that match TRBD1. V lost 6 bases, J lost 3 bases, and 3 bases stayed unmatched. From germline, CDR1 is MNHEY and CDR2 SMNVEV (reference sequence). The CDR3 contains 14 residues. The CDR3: CASRKQGANEKLFF. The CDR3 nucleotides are TGTGCCAGCAGGAAACAGGGGGCTAATGAAAAACTGTTTTTT.

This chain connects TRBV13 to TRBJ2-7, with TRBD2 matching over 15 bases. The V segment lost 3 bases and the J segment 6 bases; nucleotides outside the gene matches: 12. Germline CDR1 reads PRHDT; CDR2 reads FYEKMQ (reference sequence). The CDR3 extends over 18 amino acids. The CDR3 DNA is TGTGCCAGCAGCTTCGGGACTAGCGGGAGGCGCAGGGGGGGCGAGCAGTACTTC. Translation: CASSFGTSGRRRGGEQYF.

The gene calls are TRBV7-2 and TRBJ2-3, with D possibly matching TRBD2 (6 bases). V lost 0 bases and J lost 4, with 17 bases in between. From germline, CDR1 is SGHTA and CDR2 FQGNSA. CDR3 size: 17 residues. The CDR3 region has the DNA TGTGCCAGCAGCTTAGCTAGCGGCGGGATTTTCTCAGATACGCAGTATTTT. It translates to CASSLASGGIFSDTQYF.

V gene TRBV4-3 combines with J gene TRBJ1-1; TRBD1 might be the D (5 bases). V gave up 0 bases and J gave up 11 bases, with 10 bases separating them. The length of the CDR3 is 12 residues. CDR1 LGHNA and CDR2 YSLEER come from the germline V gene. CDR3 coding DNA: TGCGCCAGCAGCCAAGAGGTAGGGGTTGCTTTCTTT. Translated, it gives CASSQEVGVAFF.

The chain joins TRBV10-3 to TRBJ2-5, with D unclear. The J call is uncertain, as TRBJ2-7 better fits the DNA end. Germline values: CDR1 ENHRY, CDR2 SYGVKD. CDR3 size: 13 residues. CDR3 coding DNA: TGTGCCATCAGTGAGCCAAGCTCCTACGAGCAGTACTTC. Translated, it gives CAISEPSSYEQYF.

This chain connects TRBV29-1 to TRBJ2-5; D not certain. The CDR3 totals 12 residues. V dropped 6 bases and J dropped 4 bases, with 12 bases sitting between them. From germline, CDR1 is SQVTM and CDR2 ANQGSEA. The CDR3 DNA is TGCAGCGTCTACTCGCCTCCAGAGACCCAGTACTTC. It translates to CSVYSPPETQYF.

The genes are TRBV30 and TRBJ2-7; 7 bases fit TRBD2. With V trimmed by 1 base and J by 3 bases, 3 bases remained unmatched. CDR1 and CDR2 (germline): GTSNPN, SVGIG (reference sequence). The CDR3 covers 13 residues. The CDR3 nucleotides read TGTGCCTGGAGTGCGGGACTATTCTACGAGCAGTACTTC. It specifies CAWSAGLFYEQYF.

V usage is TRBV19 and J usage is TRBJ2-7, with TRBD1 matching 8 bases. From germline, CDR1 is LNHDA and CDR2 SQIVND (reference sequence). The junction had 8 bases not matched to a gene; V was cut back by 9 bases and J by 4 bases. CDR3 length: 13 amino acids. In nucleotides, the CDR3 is TGTGCCAGCCAAAGAGACAGGGGTTACGAGCAGTACTTC. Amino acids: CASQRDRGYEQYF.

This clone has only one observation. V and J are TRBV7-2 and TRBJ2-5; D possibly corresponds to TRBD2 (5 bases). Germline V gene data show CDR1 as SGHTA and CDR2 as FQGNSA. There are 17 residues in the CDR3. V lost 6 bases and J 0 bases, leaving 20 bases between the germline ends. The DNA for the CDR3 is TGTGCCAGCAGATTGGGTTTCGGGAATACTTACCAAGAGACCCAGTACTTC. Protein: CASRLGFGNTYQETQYF.

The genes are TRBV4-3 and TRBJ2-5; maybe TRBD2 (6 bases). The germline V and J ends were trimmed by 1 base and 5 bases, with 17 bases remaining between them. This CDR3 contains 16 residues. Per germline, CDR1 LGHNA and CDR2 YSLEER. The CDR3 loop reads CASSQVVQGGMETQYF. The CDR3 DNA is TGCGCCAGCAGCCAAGTGGTTCAGGGAGGTATGGAGACCCAGTACTTC.

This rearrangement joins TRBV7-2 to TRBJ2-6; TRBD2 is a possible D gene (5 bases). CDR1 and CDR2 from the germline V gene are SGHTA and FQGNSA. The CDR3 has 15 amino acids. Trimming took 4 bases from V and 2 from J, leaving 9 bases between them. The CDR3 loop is CASSSSSPGANVLTF. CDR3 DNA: TGTGCCAGCAGCTCATCTAGCCCTGGGGCCAACGTCCTGACTTTC. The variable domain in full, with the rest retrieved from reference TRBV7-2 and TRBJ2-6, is GAGVSQSPSNKVTEKGKDVELRCDPISGHTALYWYRQSLGQGLEFLIYFQGNSAPDKSGLPSDRFSAERTGGSVSTLTIQRTQQEDSAVYLCASSSSSPGANVLTFGAGSRLTVL.

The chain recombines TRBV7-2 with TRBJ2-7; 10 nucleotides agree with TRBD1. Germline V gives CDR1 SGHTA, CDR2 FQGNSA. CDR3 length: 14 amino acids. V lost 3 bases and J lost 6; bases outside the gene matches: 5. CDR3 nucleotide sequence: TGTGCCAGCAGCTTCCCGGGACAGGGGAGCGAGCAGTACTTC. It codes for CASSFPGQGSEQYF.

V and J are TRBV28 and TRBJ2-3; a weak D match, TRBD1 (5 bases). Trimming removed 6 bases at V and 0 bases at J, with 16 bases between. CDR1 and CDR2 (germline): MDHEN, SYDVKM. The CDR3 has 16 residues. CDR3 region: CASSPIRQISTDTQYF. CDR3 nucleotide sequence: TGTGCCAGCAGCCCCATCCGACAGATCAGCACAGATACGCAGTATTTT.

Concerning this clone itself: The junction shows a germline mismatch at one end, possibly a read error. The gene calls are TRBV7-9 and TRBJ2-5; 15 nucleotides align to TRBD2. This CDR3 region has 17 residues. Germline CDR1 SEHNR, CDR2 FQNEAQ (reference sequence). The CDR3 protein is CSSSRERGLAGGETQYF. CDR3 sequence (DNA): TGTTCCAGCAGCCGGGAGAGGGGACTAGCGGGGGGTGAGACCCAGTACTTC.

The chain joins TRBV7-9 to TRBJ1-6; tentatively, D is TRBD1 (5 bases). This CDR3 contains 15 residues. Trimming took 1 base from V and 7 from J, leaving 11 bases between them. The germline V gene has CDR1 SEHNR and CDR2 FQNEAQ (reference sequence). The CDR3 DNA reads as TGTGCCAGCAGCTTAGGACAGTTAAACAATTCACCCCTCCACTTT. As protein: CASSLGQLNNSPLHF.

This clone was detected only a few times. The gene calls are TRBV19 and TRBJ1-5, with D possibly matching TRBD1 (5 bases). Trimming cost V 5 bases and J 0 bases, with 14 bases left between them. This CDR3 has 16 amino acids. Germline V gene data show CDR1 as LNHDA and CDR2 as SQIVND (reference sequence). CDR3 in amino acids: CASSQTDFNSNQPQHF. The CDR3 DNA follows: TGTGCCAGTAGTCAGACAGACTTTAATAGCAATCAGCCCCAGCATTTT. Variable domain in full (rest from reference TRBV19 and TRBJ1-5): DGGITQSPKYLFRKEGQNVTLSCEQNLNHDAMYWYRQDPGQGLRLIYYSQIVNDFQKGDIAEGYSVSREKKESFPLTVTSAQKNPTAFYLCASSQTDFNSNQPQHFGDGTRLSIL.

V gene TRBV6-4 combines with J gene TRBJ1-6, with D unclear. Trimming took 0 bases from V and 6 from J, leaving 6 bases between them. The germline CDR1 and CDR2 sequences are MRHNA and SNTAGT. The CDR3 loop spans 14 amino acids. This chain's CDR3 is CASSDSTGNSPLHF. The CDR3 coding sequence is TGTGCCAGCAGTGACTCGACGGGTAATTCACCCCTCCACTTT.

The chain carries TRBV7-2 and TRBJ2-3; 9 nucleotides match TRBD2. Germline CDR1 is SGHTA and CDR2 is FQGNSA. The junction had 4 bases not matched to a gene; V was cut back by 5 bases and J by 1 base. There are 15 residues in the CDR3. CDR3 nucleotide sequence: TGTGCCAGCAGCCCGGTAGCGGGAGGCACAGATACGCAGTATTTT. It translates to CASSPVAGGTDTQYF. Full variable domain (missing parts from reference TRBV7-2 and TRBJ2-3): GAGVSQSPSNKVTEKGKDVELRCDPISGHTALYWYRQSLGQGLEFLIYFQGNSAPDKSGLPSDRFSAERTGGSVSTLTIQRTQQEDSAVYLCASSPVAGGTDTQYFGPGTRLTVL.

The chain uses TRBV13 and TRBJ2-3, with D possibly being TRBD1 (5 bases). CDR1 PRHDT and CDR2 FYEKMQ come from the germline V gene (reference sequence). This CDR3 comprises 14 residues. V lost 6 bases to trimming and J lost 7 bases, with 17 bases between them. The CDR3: CASSRRRVDNTQYF. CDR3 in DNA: TGTGCCAGCAGTCGTCGCAGGGTTGATAATACGCAGTATTTT.

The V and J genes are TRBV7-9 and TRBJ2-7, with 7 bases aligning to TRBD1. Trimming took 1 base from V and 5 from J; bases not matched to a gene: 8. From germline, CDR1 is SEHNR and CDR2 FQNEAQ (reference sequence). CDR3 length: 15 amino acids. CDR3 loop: CASSLGQGVIDEQYF. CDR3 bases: TGTGCCAGCAGCTTAGGCCAGGGGGTAATCGACGAGCAGTACTTC.

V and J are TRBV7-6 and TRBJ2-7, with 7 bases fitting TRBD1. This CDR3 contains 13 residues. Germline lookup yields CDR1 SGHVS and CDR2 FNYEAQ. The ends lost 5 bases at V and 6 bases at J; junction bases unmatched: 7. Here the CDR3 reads CASSQDRTGEQYF. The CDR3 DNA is TGTGCCAGCAGCCAGGACAGGACCGGCGAGCAGTACTTC.